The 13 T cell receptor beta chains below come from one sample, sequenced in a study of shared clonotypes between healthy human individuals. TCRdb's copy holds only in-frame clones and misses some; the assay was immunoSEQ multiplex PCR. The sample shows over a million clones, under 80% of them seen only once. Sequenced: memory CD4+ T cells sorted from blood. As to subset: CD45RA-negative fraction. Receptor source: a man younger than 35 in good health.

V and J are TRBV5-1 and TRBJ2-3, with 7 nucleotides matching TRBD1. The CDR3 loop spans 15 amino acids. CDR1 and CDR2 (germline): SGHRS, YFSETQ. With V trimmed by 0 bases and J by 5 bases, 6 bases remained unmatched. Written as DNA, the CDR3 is TGCGCCAGCAGCTTGGGAGGGGGCGCCGTAGATACGCAGTATTTT. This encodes CASSLGGGAVDTQYF.

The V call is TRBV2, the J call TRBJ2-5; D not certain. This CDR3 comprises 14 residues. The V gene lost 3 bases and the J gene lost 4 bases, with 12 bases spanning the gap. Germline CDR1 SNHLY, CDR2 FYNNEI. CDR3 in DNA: TGTGCCAGCAGTGAGCTAATTAGAGGAGAGACCCAGTACTTC. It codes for CASSELIRGETQYF.

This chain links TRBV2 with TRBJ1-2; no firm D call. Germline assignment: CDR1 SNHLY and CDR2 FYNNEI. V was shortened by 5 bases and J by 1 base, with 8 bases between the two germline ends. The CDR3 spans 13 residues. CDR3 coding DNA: TGTGCCAGCAGTTTGTCCGGTAACTATGGCTACACCTTC. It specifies CASSLSGNYGYTF.

The CDR3 nucleotides are TGTGCCAGCAGCTTCCCAGGGACTGAAAAACTGTTTTTT. Its translation: CASSFPGTEKLFF. The chain couples TRBV5-8 to TRBJ1-4; the D gene is possibly TRBD1 (5 bases). The CDR3 has 13 amino acids. CDR1 is SGHTS and CDR2 is YDEGEE in the germline V gene. V was cut by 2 bases and J by 7 bases, with 9 bases left in between.

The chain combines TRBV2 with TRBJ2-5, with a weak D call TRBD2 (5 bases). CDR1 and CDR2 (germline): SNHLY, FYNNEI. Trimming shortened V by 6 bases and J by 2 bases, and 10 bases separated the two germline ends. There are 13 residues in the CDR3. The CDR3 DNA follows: TGTGCCAGCAGGAGGACTGGGCAAGAGACCCAGTACTTC. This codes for CASRRTGQETQYF. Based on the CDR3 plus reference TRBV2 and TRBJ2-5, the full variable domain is EPEVTQTPSHQVTQMGQEVILRCVPISNHLYFYWYRQILGQKVEFLVSFYNNEISEKSEIFDDQFSVERPDGSNFTLKIRSTKLEDSAMYFCASRRTGQETQYFGPGTRLLVL.

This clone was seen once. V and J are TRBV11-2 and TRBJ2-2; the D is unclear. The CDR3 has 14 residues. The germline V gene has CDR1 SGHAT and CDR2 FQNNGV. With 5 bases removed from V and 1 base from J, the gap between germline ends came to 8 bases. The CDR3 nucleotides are TGTGCCAGCAGCCCCTTTGGGAACACCGGGGAGCTGTTTTTT. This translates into CASSPFGNTGELFF.

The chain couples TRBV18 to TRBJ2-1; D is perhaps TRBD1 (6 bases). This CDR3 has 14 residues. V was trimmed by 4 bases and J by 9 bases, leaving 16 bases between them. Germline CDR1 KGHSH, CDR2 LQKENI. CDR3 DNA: TGTGCCAGCTCACGGGACAACCCCTTCATTGAGCAGTTCTTC. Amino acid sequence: CASSRDNPFIEQFF. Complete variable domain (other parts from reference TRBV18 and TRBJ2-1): NAGVMQNPRHLVRRRGQEARLRCSPMKGHSHVYWYRQLPEEGLKFMVYLQKENIIDESGMPKERFSAEFPKEGPSILRIQQVVRGDSAAYFCASSRDNPFIEQFFGPGTRLTVL.

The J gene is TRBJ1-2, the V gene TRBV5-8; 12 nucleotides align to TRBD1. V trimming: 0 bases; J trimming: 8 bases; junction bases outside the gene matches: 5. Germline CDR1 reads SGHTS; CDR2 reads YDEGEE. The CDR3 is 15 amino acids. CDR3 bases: TGTGCCAGCAGCTTGGCGGGACAGGGGGCGAAAGGCTACACCTTC. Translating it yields CASSLAGQGAKGYTF.

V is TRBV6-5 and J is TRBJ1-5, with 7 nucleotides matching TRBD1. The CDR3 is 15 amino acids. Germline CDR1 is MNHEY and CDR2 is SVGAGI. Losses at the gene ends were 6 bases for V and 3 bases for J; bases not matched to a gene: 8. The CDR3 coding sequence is TGTGCCAGCAGACGCCGACAGGGCATCAATCAGCCCCAGCATTTT. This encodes CASRRRQGINQPQHF.

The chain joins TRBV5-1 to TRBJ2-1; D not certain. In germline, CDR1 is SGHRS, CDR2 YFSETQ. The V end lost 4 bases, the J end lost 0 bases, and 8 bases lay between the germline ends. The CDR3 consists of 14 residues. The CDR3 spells CASSGDNSYNEQFF. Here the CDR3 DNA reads TGCGCCAGCAGCGGTGACAACTCCTACAATGAGCAGTTCTTC.

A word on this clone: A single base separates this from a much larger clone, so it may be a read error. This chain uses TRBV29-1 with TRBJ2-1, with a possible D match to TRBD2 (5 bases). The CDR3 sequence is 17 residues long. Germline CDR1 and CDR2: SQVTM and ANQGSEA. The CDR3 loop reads CSVADISGSSSCNEQFF. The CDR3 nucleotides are TGCAGCGTAGCTGACATATCGGGGTCGAGCTCCTGCAATGAGCAGTTCTTC.

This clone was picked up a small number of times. The CDR3 nucleotides read TGTGCCTGGAGTGCGGACAGGGGGATTAATCAGCCCCAGCATTTT. Its protein product is CAWSADRGINQPQHF. This chain links TRBV30 with TRBJ1-5, with 10 bases aligning to TRBD1. The ends lost 1 base at V and 4 bases at J; junction bases unmatched: 4. Germline lookup yields CDR1 GTSNPN and CDR2 SVGIG (reference sequence). The CDR3 is 15 residues long. The full variable domain, in which reference TRBV30 and TRBJ1-5 provide the parts outside the CDR3, is SQTIHQWPATLVQPVGSPLSLECTVEGTSNPNLYWYRQAAGRGLQLLFYSVGIGQISSEVPQNLSASRPQDRQFILSSKKLLLSDSGFYLCAWSADRGINQPQHFGDGTRLSIL.

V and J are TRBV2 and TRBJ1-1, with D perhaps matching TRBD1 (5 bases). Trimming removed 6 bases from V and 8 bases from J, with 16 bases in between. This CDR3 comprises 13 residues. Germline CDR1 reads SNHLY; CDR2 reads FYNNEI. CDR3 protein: CASRRRDLDEAFF. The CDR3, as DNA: TGTGCCAGCAGGAGACGGGACCTTGACGAAGCTTTCTTT.